Listed below are T cell receptor beta chains from one sample, sequenced in a study of cytomegalovirus exposure and HLA in healthy donors. Only in-frame clones appear in the TCRdb table, and some are missing; sequencing was by immunoSEQ multiplex PCR. This sample has 200,000 to 300,000 clones, with 90% found just once. The sequenced material came from PBMCs. The origin of the receptors is a woman in her twenties or thirties in good health and CMV-seronegative. The CDR3 runs from the conserved cysteine through the conserved F or W. The D gene is left open where the match is weak. The size entry is marked missing in some rows and otherwise reads once, few, many or a size class.

J gene,V gene,D gene,clone size,CDR3 DNA,CDR3 protein
TRBJ2-2,TRBV5-4,TRBD2,-,TGTGCCAGCAGCTTGGAGGGAGGGGTCACCGGGGAGCTGTTTTTT,CASSLEGGVTGELFF
TRBJ2-3,TRBV7-3,-,-,TGTGCCAGCAGCTTAGGCGTTGCGGACACAGATACGCAGTATTTT,CASSLGVADTDTQYF
TRBJ1-5,TRBV19,-,-,TGTGCCAGTAGTATGGCGGCAGGGTCTAATCAGCCCCAGCATTTT,CASSMAAGSNQPQHF
TRBJ2-7,TRBV2,-,-,TGTGCCAGCAGTGAGGGCCCCCTGTACGAGCAGTACTTC,CASSEGPLYEQYF
TRBJ2-1,TRBV2,TRBD2,-,TGTGCCAGCAGTGTCATATCCAGCGGGAATAGTAATGAGCAGTTCTTC,CASSVISSGNSNEQFF
TRBJ2-2,TRBV5-1,-,-,TGCGCCAGCAGCCCCAAGACCCCCCGGGGTTCCGCGAACACCGGGGAGCTGTTTTTT,CASSPKTPRGSANTGELFF
TRBJ2-1,TRBV28,TRBD1,-,TGTGCCAGCAGTTTGGACAGGCGTTCCTACAATGAGCAGTTCTTC,CASSLDRRSYNEQFF
TRBJ1-3,TRBV9,TRBD1,once,TGTGCCAGCAGCCTCCTCGGGACAGCTGGAAACACCATATATTTT,CASSLLGTAGNTIYF
TRBJ1-5,TRBV28,TRBD1,few,TGTGCCAGCAGTTTCTACGGACAGGAGAATCAGCCCCAGCATTTT,CASSFYGQENQPQHF
TRBJ2-1,TRBV15,TRBD2,-,TGTGCCACCAGCAGTCAACTAGCGGGAGGGTACAATGAGCAGTTCTTC,CATSSQLAGGYNEQFF
TRBJ2-5,TRBV27,-,-,TGTGCCAGCAGAACGGTAGGGGGGGAAGAGACCCAGTACTTC,CASRTVGGEETQYF
TRBJ1-1,TRBV18,-,-,TGTGCCAGCTCAACGACAGTAGCCATCGAGACTGAAGCTTTCTTT,CASSTTVAIETEAFF
TRBJ2-3,TRBV9,TRBD2,once,TGTGCCAGCAGCAGAGCGGGAGGGCCAGCAGATACGCAGTATTTT,CASSRAGGPADTQYF
TRBJ2-2,TRBV11-2,TRBD2,-,TGTGCCAGCAGCTTATCCCTAGCGGGAGCCGGGGAGCTGTTTTTT,CASSLSLAGAGELFF
TRBJ2-7,TRBV29-1,-,-,TGCAGCGTCATCAGCTACGAGCAGTACTTC,CSVISYEQYF